One and the same sample provided the 29 T cell receptor beta chains below, sequenced in a study of blood T cells in healthy people across ages. Sample-barcoded 5' priming and a J-beta primer mix drove a second PCR of about 7 to 11 cycles. TCRdb itself ran the 5' RACE reads through MiXCR, one entry per CDR3 protein. Among nearly 1 million distinct CDR3 sequences, roughly 47% were seen once, and the ten largest hold around 21%. Sequenced: blood. These receptors all stem from a woman aged 55-70 years in good health.

The chain combines TRBV5-6 with TRBJ2-1; the D gene could be TRBD1 or TRBD2 (5 bases each). The CDR3 contains 11 residues. V was cut by 4 bases and J by 13 bases, with 12 bases left in between. Germline CDR1 and CDR2: SGHDT and YYEEEE. The CDR3 DNA reads TGTGCCAGCAGCCGAGGGACCCCTCAGTTCTTC. Protein product: CASSRGTPQFF.

Worth noting for this clonotype: An end of the junction differs from the germline gene, which may be a read error. The chain joins TRBV27 to TRBJ2-1; 8 bases map to TRBD1. Per the germline V gene, CDR1 is MNHEY and CDR2 is SMNVEV (reference sequence). There are 14 residues in the CDR3. CDR3 coding DNA: TGTGTCAGCAGTTTGAGCACAGGGGGTTGGGAGCAGTTCTTC. The encoded protein is CVSSLSTGGWEQFF.

The gene calls are TRBV25-1 and TRBJ2-2, with 9 nucleotides matching TRBD2. Germline CDR1 reads MGHDK; CDR2 reads SYGVNS. With V trimmed by 4 bases and J by 6 bases, 3 bases remained unmatched. The CDR3 is 14 residues long. The CDR3 bases are TGTGCCAGCAGTGCTCTAGCGGGACCCGGGGAGCTGTTTTTT. Residues: CASSALAGPGELFF.

The chain joins TRBV7-2 to TRBJ2-7; 11 nucleotides match TRBD1. V dropped 5 bases and J dropped 5; count of bases not matched to a gene: 5. The length of the CDR3 is 14 residues. CDR1 is SGHTA and CDR2 is FQGNSA in the germline V gene. The CDR3 sequence is CASSRTGGVHEQYF. The CDR3 DNA follows: TGTGCCAGCAGCAGGACAGGGGGCGTCCACGAGCAGTACTTC. The full variable domain, with the rest looked up from reference TRBV7-2 and TRBJ2-7, is GAGVSQSPSNKVTEKGKDVELRCDPISGHTALYWYRQSLGQGLEFLIYFQGNSAPDKSGLPSDRFSAERTGGSVSTLTIQRTQQEDSAVYLCASSRTGGVHEQYFGPGTRLTVT.

The rearrangement links TRBV29-1 to TRBJ2-1, with TRBD2 matching 8 bases. Germline CDR1 reads SQVTM; CDR2 reads ANQGSEA. The CDR3 runs 13 residues. Germline trimming cut 6 bases from V and 9 bases from J; bases unmatched to any gene: 10. The CDR3 spells CSVPRGGLAEQFF. The DNA for the CDR3 is TGCAGCGTGCCCCGGGGGGGGCTAGCTGAGCAGTTCTTC.

This clonotype was seen a few times. The rearrangement uses TRBV4-3 and TRBJ1-2; 7 nucleotides match TRBD1. The CDR3 runs to 14 residues. Trimming cost V 3 bases and J 2 bases; bases outside gene matches: 3. Germline V gene lookup returns CDR1 LGHNA and CDR2 YSLEER. In nucleotides, the CDR3 is TGCGCCAGCAGCCAGCAACAGGGGAACTATGGCTACACCTTC. It codes for CASSQQQGNYGYTF.

With respect to this clonotype: A much larger clone sits a single nucleotide away, making a read error possible. V is TRBV2 and J is TRBJ2-1; 10 nucleotides align to TRBD2. Per the germline V gene, CDR1 is SNHLY and CDR2 is FYNNEI. Unmatched junction bases numbered 13, after V lost 4 bases and J lost 13 bases. The CDR3 loop spans 15 amino acids. The chain's CDR3 is CASSGRLAGQETQFF. The CDR3 nucleotides read TGTGCCAGCAGTGGCCGACTAGCGGGCCAAGAGACCCAGTTCTTC.

This clonotype occurred many times. The chain joins TRBV4-3 to TRBJ2-7, with a weak D call TRBD2 (6 bases). This CDR3 has 15 residues. CDR1 and CDR2 from the germline V gene are LGHNA and YSLEER. V lost 1 base and J 4 bases, leaving 14 bases between the germline ends. The chain's CDR3 is CASSQVYGAGYEQYF. CDR3 in DNA: TGCGCCAGCAGCCAAGTGTATGGGGCGGGGTACGAGCAGTACTTC.

This clonotype showed up many times. The V gene is TRBV7-9, the J gene TRBJ2-3; D not resolved. This CDR3 contains 14 residues. V shed 4 bases and J shed 0 bases, with 8 bases lying between them. CDR1 and CDR2 (germline): SEHNR, FQNEAQ (reference sequence). The CDR3 region is CASSSAGSTDTQYF. In DNA, the CDR3 is TGTGCCAGCAGCTCAGCCGGGAGCACAGATACGCAGTATTTT.

This clonotype was counted once. The J gene is TRBJ2-7, the V gene TRBV7-2; 12 nucleotides agree with TRBD2. The germline gives CDR1 SGHTA, CDR2 FQGNSA. Unmatched junction bases numbered 7, after V lost 4 bases and J lost 3 bases. The CDR3 consists of 16 residues. CDR3 bases: TGTGCCAGCAGCTCAGGGGGGACTAGCGGGTTCTACGAGCAGTACTTC. Encoded protein: CASSSGGTSGFYEQYF.

The chain is built from TRBV6-5 and TRBJ1-4, with D possibly matching TRBD1 (5 bases). Per the germline V gene, CDR1 is MNHEY and CDR2 is SVGAGI. Trimming removed 2 bases at V and 8 bases at J, with 15 bases between. The CDR3 covers 15 residues. The CDR3 here is CASSYLTGLGEKLFF. As DNA, the CDR3 is TGTGCCAGCAGTTACCTCACAGGCCTGGGGGAAAAACTGTTTTTT.

Of note for this clonotype: Possible read error: a much larger clone is one base away. This chain uses TRBV4-3 with TRBJ1-2; 7 bases are a match to TRBD1. This CDR3 region has 15 residues. From germline, CDR1 is LGHNA and CDR2 YSLEER. The CDR3 spells CASSQDQQGPYDYTF. DNA of the CDR3: TGCGCCAGCAGCCAAGATCAACAGGGGCCCTATGACTACACCTTC.

The chain combines TRBV25-1 with TRBJ2-3; D possibly corresponds to TRBD2 (5 bases). The CDR3 covers 13 residues. V was shortened by 8 bases and J by 6 bases, with 15 bases between the two germline ends. Per germline, CDR1 MGHDK and CDR2 SYGVNS. CDR3 loop: CASSTGGLDTQYF. The CDR3 nucleotides are TGTGCCAGCTCAACCGGAGGTCTGGATACGCAGTATTTT.

This clonotype was seen only a few times. The rearrangement links TRBV3-1 to TRBJ2-5; a possible D gene is TRBD1 (6 bases). Per germline, CDR1 LGHDT and CDR2 YNNKEL (reference sequence). CDR3 length equals 14 residues. V dropped 0 bases and J dropped 11 bases, with 16 bases sitting between them. CDR3 loop: CASSQDRGWDTQYF. The CDR3 DNA sequence: TGTGCCAGCAGCCAAGATCGAGGCTGGGACACGCAGTACTTC.

The chain combines TRBV10-3 with TRBJ2-5; 7 bases agree with TRBD1. After removal of 6 bases from V and 2 bases from J, the junction contained 3 bases not matched to a gene. The CDR3 is 13 residues long. Germline CDR1 is ENHRY and CDR2 is SYGVKD. The CDR3 bases are TGTGCCATCAGGGGACAGACACAAGAGACCCAGTACTTC. The encoded protein is CAIRGQTQETQYF.

The chain carries TRBV5-1 and TRBJ2-5, with D perhaps matching TRBD1 (6 bases). CDR1 is SGHRS, CDR2 YFSETQ, per germline. This CDR3 region has 15 residues. V lost 9 bases to trimming and J lost 3 bases, with 21 bases between them. CDR3 bases: TGCGCCACCTCGGGGCGGGCCAGGGGAGAAGAGACCCAGTACTTC. Protein: CATSGRARGEETQYF.

This sequence joins TRBV30 and TRBJ2-1; 11 bases agree with TRBD2. The CDR3 extends over 12 amino acids. J was trimmed by 8 bases and V by 4 bases; bases with no gene match: 1. Germline V gene sequence: CDR1 GTSNPN, CDR2 SVGIG (reference sequence). Here the CDR3 DNA reads TGTGCCTGGACTAGCGGGAGGCATGAGCAGTTCTTC. Protein product: CAWTSGRHEQFF. The whole variable domain, filled in from reference TRBV30 and TRBJ2-1, reads SQTIHQWPATLVQPVGSPLSLECTVEGTSNPNLYWYRQAAGRGLQLLFYSVGIGQISSEVPQNLSASRPQDRQFILSSKKLLLSDSGFYLCAWTSGRHEQFFGPGTRLTVL.

The chain couples TRBV30 to TRBJ1-5, with D possibly matching TRBD1 (6 bases). This CDR3 contains 14 residues. Germline lookup yields CDR1 GTSNPN and CDR2 SVGIG (reference sequence). Trimming cost V 4 bases and J 1 base, with 11 bases left between them. The CDR3 sequence is CAWTQGLSNQPQHF. DNA for the CDR3: TGTGCCTGGACCCAGGGGCTAAGCAATCAGCCCCAGCATTTT.

This clonotype was counted between two and nine times. The chain's CDR3 is CASSPRLAGGGADTQYF. The CDR3 coding sequence is TGCGCCAGCAGCCCGAGACTAGCGGGGGGTGGCGCAGATACGCAGTATTTT. The V gene is TRBV4-3, the J gene TRBJ2-3; 13 nucleotides line up with TRBD2. The length of the CDR3 is 17 residues. J was trimmed by 4 bases and V by 4 bases; bases with no gene match: 8. Germline V gives CDR1 LGHNA, CDR2 YSLEER.

The chain has TRBV3-1 and TRBJ2-1; the match to TRBD2 covers 8 bases. This CDR3 is 17 amino acids long. The V gene end was trimmed by 4 bases and the J gene end by 2 bases; junction bases not matched to a gene: 10. Germline-derived CDR1 and CDR2 are LGHDT and YNNKEL (reference sequence). The CDR3 nucleotides read TGTGCCAGCAGCCTAGCACTAGGAGCGGGAGCCTACAATGAGCAGTTCTTC. This codes for CASSLALGAGAYNEQFF.

The V gene is TRBV6-1, the J gene TRBJ2-1; unclear D gene. Trimming stripped 1 base from V and 13 bases from J, with 23 bases between. Germline V gene sequence: CDR1 MNHNS, CDR2 SASEGT. The CDR3 is made up of 16 amino acids. CDR3 bases: TGTGCCAGCAGTGAAGGGGCGAGGATTTTCCAAGAGACCCAGTTCTTC. It codes for CASSEGARIFQETQFF.

The V and J genes are TRBV4-1 and TRBJ1-2; unclear D gene. Deletions cut 1 base from V and 0 bases from J, with 12 bases between. CDR1 and CDR2 (germline): MGHRA, YSYEKL. The CDR3 is made up of 16 amino acids. DNA of the CDR3: TGCGCCAGCAGCCAAGGGGCCTGGTTATCTAACTATGGCTACACCTTC. It codes for CASSQGAWLSNYGYTF.

The sample holds a few counts of this clonotype. The chain links TRBV20-1 to TRBJ2-1, with 9 bases identical to TRBD2. V lost 0 bases and J lost 5; bases outside the gene matches: 5. CDR1 is DFQATT, CDR2 SNEGSKA, per germline (reference sequence). The CDR3 runs to 15 residues. The CDR3 sequence is CSAREELAGHNEQFF. Here the CDR3 DNA reads TGCAGTGCTAGAGAGGAGCTAGCGGGACACAATGAGCAGTTCTTC.

This chain connects TRBV6-6 to TRBJ2-7, with D uncertain. The CDR3 has 13 amino acids. From germline, CDR1 is MNHNY and CDR2 SVGAGI (reference sequence). Trimming took off 8 bases at V and 2 bases at J, with 13 bases between the two ends. Written as DNA, the CDR3 is TGTGCCAGCGCCCTCGGGCCGACCTACGAGCAGTACTTC. Translating gives CASALGPTYEQYF.

Concerning this clonotype: One base away lies a much larger clone, so this may be a sequencing read error. V usage is TRBV12-3 or TRBV12-4 and J usage is TRBJ2-4; D is ambiguous. V lost 6 bases and J lost 13, with 16 bases in between. This CDR3 is 12 amino acids long. CDR3 coding DNA: TGTGCCAGCAGGTTAATAGGATCGGAGCAGTACTTC. The encoded protein is CASRLIGSEQYF.

This clonotype came up a few times. The chain uses TRBV24-1 and TRBJ2-5; the D gene is possibly TRBD1 (6 bases). The last part of the DNA fits TRBJ2-7 better; the J call may be wrong. The germline V gene encodes CDR1 KGHDR and CDR2 SFDVKD. CDR3 length equals 15 residues. CDR3 sequence: CATSDPGTSRGEQYF. The CDR3 DNA reads as TGTGCCACCAGTGATCCTGGGACAAGTCGAGGCGAGCAGTACTTC.

This clonotype was counted only a few times. V gene TRBV28 combines with J gene TRBJ1-4; D may be TRBD1 (5 bases). The ends were cut back, 3 bases at V and 8 bases at J, with 10 bases in the middle. Germline V gene lookup returns CDR1 MDHEN and CDR2 SYDVKM. This CDR3 has 13 residues. This CDR3 reads CASSFTGSEKLFF. CDR3 DNA: TGTGCCAGCAGTTTCACAGGATCGGAAAAACTGTTTTTT.

This sequence joins TRBV7-2 and TRBJ2-7; 7 bases are a match to TRBD1. The V gene's germline CDR1 is SGHTA and CDR2 FQGNSA. The junction had 5 bases not matched to a gene; V was cut back by 6 bases and J by 0 bases. The CDR3 is 14 residues long. The CDR3 loop is CASRTTGLSYEQYF. In nucleotides, the CDR3 is TGTGCCAGCAGGACGACAGGGCTCTCCTACGAGCAGTACTTC.

This clonotype was detected only a few times. The gene calls are TRBV20-1 and TRBJ2-1; no clear D gene. Germline CDR1 and CDR2: DFQATT and SNEGSKA (reference sequence). V lost 6 bases and J 4 bases, leaving 7 bases between the germline ends. This CDR3 has 11 residues. The CDR3 DNA reads as TGCAGTGCCCGACTTTACAATGAGCAGTTCTTC. Amino acid sequence: CSARLYNEQFF.